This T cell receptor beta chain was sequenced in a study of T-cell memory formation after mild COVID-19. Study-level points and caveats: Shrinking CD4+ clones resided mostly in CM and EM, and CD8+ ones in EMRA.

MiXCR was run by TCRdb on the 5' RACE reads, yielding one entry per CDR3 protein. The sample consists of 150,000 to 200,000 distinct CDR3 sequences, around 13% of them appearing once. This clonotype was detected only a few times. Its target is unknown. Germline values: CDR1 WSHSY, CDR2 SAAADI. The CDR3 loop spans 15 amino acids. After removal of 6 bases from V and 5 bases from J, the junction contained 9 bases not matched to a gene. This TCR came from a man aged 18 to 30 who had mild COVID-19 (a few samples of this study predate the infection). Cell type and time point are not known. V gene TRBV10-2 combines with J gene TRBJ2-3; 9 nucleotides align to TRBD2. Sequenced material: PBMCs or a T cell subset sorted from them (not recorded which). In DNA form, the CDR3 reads TGCGCCAGCAGGGCCAGGCGGGGGGGCGAAGATACGCAGTATTTT. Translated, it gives CASRARRGGEDTQYF.